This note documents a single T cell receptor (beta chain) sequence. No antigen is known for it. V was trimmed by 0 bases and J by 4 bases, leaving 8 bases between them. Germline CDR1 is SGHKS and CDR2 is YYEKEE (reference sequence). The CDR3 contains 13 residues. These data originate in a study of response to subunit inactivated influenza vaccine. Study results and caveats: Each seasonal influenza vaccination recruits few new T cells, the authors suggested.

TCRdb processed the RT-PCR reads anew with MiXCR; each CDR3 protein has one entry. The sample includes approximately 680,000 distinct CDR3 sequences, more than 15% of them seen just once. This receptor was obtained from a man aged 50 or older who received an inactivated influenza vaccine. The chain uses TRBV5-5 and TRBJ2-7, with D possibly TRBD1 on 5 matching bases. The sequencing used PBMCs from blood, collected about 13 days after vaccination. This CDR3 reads CASSLEYRYEQYF. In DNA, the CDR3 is TGTGCCAGCAGCTTGGAGTACAGGTACGAGCAGTACTTC.